Presented here are 32 T cell receptor beta chains from one specimen sequenced in a study of T cell responses to AZD1222 COVID-19 vaccine. The method was immunoSEQ multiplex PCR; TCRdb's version includes in-frame clones alone and lacks a portion of them. The table has roughly 100,000 clones, 88% seen once. The sequenced sample was peripheral blood, obtained on day 0 of AZD1222 vaccination. Receptors originate from an adult in good health.

DNA for the CDR3: TGTGCCAGCAGCGTCGAAGGAGGGACGGGGGAGCAGTACTTC. Its translation is CASSVEGGTGEQYF. The chain links TRBV2 to TRBJ2-7, with D possibly matching TRBD2 (6 bases). V shed 6 bases and J shed 7 bases, with 19 bases lying between them. CDR1 and CDR2 (germline): SNHLY, FYNNEI. The CDR3 consists of 14 residues.

The chain couples TRBV19 to TRBJ1-2; possibly TRBD1 for D (5 bases). V was shortened by 1 base and J by 4 bases, with 10 bases between the two germline ends. The CDR3 contains 14 residues. The germline V gene has CDR1 LNHDA and CDR2 SQIVND (reference sequence). For the CDR3, the DNA is TGTGCCAGTAGTATAGCGGGACCCCGCTATGGCTACACCTTC. This encodes CASSIAGPRYGYTF. Full variable domain (rest looked up from reference TRBV19 and TRBJ1-2): DGGITQSPKYLFRKEGQNVTLSCEQNLNHDAMYWYRQDPGQGLRLIYYSQIVNDFQKGDIAEGYSVSREKKESFPLTVTSAQKNPTAFYLCASSIAGPRYGYTFGSGTRLTVV.

In its sample, this clone was seen once. The rearrangement joins TRBV27 to TRBJ1-3; 8 bases align to TRBD1. The germline V gene encodes CDR1 MNHEY and CDR2 SMNVEV (reference sequence). This CDR3 contains 16 residues. Trimming at V came to 2 bases and at J to 2 bases, leaving 5 bases not matched to a gene. CDR3 region: CASSLRQGIPGNTIYF. The CDR3 DNA reads TGTGCCAGCAGTTTAAGACAGGGGATCCCTGGAAACACCATATATTTT.

The rearrangement joins TRBV3-1 (or the pseudogene TRBV3-2) to TRBJ1-2, with D perhaps TRBD1 (6 bases). The CDR3 contains 16 residues. Between the trimmed V and J ends, which lost 0 bases and 7 bases, there was a span of 18 bases. Germline CDR1 reads LGHDT; CDR2 reads YNNKEL (reference sequence). The CDR3 nucleotides are TGTGCCAGCAGCCAAGACCACAGGGCCCTGGGGAGTGGCTACACCTTC. This encodes CASSQDHRALGSGYTF.

Here the CDR3 reads CASRKGQPQHF. The CDR3, as DNA: TGTGCCAGCAGGAAGGGGCAGCCCCAGCATTTT. The chain has TRBV6-5 and TRBJ1-5; perhaps TRBD1 as D (5 bases). With 6 bases removed from V and 7 bases from J, the gap between germline ends came to 7 bases. The germline gives CDR1 MNHEY, CDR2 SVGAGI. There are 11 residues in the CDR3.

The chain is built from TRBV24-1 and TRBJ2-5; perhaps D is TRBD1 or TRBD2 (5 bases each). Looked up from germline, CDR1 is KGHDR and CDR2 is SFDVKD. With 2 bases removed from V and 5 bases from J, the gap between germline ends came to 17 bases. The CDR3 is made up of 16 amino acids. The DNA of the CDR3 is TGTGCCACCAGTGATTCTGGGGGAGATATCACGGAGACCCAGTACTTC. Its protein is CATSDSGGDITETQYF.

V is TRBV6-5 and J is TRBJ1-1, with D hard to call. The CDR3 is made up of 13 amino acids. Germline values: CDR1 MNHEY, CDR2 SVGAGI. V was pared by 0 bases and J by 7 bases, with 9 bases between. The CDR3 sequence is CASSYSNTFEAFF. CDR3 sequence (DNA): TGTGCCAGCAGTTACTCGAACACCTTTGAAGCTTTCTTT.

This clone is deemed medium-sized. The J gene is TRBJ2-2, the V gene TRBV4-2; D possibly matches TRBD1 or TRBD2 (5 bases each). Germline V lookup: CDR1 LGHNA, CDR2 YNFKEQ. This CDR3 has 16 residues. Trimming removed 4 bases at V and 2 bases at J, with 14 bases between. CDR3 amino acids: CASSPRDGDNTGELFF. CDR3 DNA: TGTGCCAGCAGCCCCCGGGACGGGGACAACACCGGGGAGCTGTTTTTT.

The V gene is TRBV7-3, the J gene TRBJ2-1; 9 nucleotides line up with TRBD1. The CDR3 extends over 15 amino acids. In germline, CDR1 is SGHTA, CDR2 FQGTGA. V trimming: 5 bases; J trimming: 7 bases; junction bases outside the gene matches: 9. CDR3 amino acids: CASSPPGQGLNEQFF. The DNA of the CDR3 is TGTGCCAGCAGCCCACCGGGACAGGGTCTTAATGAGCAGTTCTTC.

CDR3 nucleotides: TGTGCCAGCAGCCTATACGGGACGTACTCCTACGAGCAGTACTTC. It codes for CASSLYGTYSYEQYF. The genes are TRBV6-2 or TRBV6-3 and TRBJ2-7; perhaps D is TRBD1 or TRBD2 (5 bases each). The V gene's germline CDR1 is MNHEY and CDR2 SVGEGT. The CDR3 consists of 15 residues. V was cut by 6 bases and J by 0 bases, with 15 bases left in between.

J is TRBJ2-3 and V is TRBV9, with D tentatively TRBD2 (5 bases). V lost 0 bases and J lost 1, with 12 bases in between. The germline CDR1 and CDR2 sequences are SGDLS and YYNGEE. The length of the CDR3 is 16 residues. Here the CDR3 DNA reads TGTGCCAGCAGCGTAGCTGGACTTGCAGGCACAGATACGCAGTATTTT. This encodes CASSVAGLAGTDTQYF.

V and J are TRBV6-6 and TRBJ1-4; tentatively, D is TRBD1 (6 bases). Trimming stripped 9 bases from V and 7 bases from J, with 15 bases between. This CDR3 has 13 amino acids. CDR1 is MNHNY and CDR2 is SVGAGI in the germline V gene (reference sequence). The CDR3 nucleotides are TGTGCCAGTGAGGGACATCAAGGTGAAAAACTGTTTTTT. Amino acid sequence: CASEGHQGEKLFF.

The chain recombines TRBV5-1 with TRBJ2-7; TRBD2 agrees at 13 bases. Looked up from germline, CDR1 is SGHRS and CDR2 is YFSETQ. Trimming cost V 0 bases and J 4 bases; bases outside gene matches: 13. The CDR3 covers 19 residues. The CDR3 protein is CASSLGWRPGLAGPYEQYF. The CDR3 DNA sequence: TGCGCCAGCAGCTTGGGCTGGCGACCGGGACTAGCGGGACCGTACGAGCAGTACTTC.

The chain carries TRBV27 and TRBJ2-2, with D tentatively TRBD2 (5 bases). V was cut by 5 bases and J by 6 bases, with 7 bases left in between. Germline V lookup: CDR1 MNHEY, CDR2 SMNVEV (reference sequence). The length of the CDR3 is 12 residues. Written as DNA, the CDR3 is TGTGCCAGCAGTCGCGGGTCCGGGGAGCTGTTTTTT. It encodes CASSRGSGELFF.

V is TRBV4-3 and J is TRBJ1-1, with TRBD1 as a possible D gene (6 bases). CDR1 and CDR2 from the germline V gene are LGHNA and YSLEER. The V and J ends lost 1 base and 3 bases respectively, with 24 bases between them. CDR3 length: 19 residues. The CDR3 sequence is CASSQGEVQGEIGDTEAFF. The CDR3 coding sequence is TGCGCCAGCAGCCAAGGGGAGGTACAGGGTGAGATCGGGGACACTGAAGCTTTCTTT.

The V call is TRBV1, the J call TRBJ2-1; TRBD2, the table's D call, was not compared with the DNA. TRBV1 is noted as a pseudogene. The CDR3 length is 15 residues. The CDR3 spells CTSSRPSSSYNEQFF. CDR3 in DNA: TGCACCAGCAGCCGTCCTAGCAGCTCCTACAATGAGCAGTTCTTC.

The chain combines TRBV6-5 with TRBJ2-7; TRBD2 agrees at 12 bases. J gave up 3 bases and V 7 bases, and 7 bases lay outside the gene matches. Germline CDR1 MNHEY, CDR2 SVGAGI. The CDR3 totals 15 residues. Written as DNA, the CDR3 is TGTGCCAGCACCATTTCGACTAGCGGGAGCTACGAGCAGTACTTC. Translated, it gives CASTISTSGSYEQYF.

This clone has only one observation. The J gene is TRBJ1-1, the V gene TRBV30; 7 bases map to TRBD1. There are 13 residues in the CDR3. V dropped 2 bases and J dropped 4; count of bases not matched to a gene: 4. The germline CDR1 and CDR2 sequences are GTSNPN and SVGIG (reference sequence). Here the CDR3 reads CAWSHRGFTEAFF. For the CDR3, the DNA is TGTGCCTGGAGTCACAGGGGTTTCACTGAAGCTTTCTTT.

The chain combines TRBV23-1 with TRBJ2-5; possibly TRBD1 or TRBD2 for D (6 bases each). TRBV23-1 is labeled an ORF, and its function is uncertain. This CDR3 has 16 residues. V lost 2 bases and J 5 bases, leaving 18 bases between the germline ends. CDR3 residues: CASSQTDHPGAETQYF. DNA of the CDR3: TGCGCCAGCAGTCAAACGGACCACCCGGGGGCGGAGACCCAGTACTTC.

About this clone itself: The sample contains more than one DNA sequence encoding this CDR3. V is TRBV3-1 (or the pseudogene TRBV3-2) and J is TRBJ1-5; no definite D call. Trimming stripped 1 base from V and 7 bases from J, with 5 bases between. Germline V gene lookup returns CDR1 LGHDT and CDR2 YNNKEL (reference sequence). This CDR3 region has 12 residues. The CDR3 nucleotides read TGTGCCAGCAGCCAAGGGGGACAGCCCCAGCATTTT. It is translated as CASSQGGQPQHF.

The J gene is TRBJ2-2, the V gene TRBV6-2 or TRBV6-3; D unresolved. The CDR3 sequence is 13 residues long. V lost 6 bases and J lost 6, with 11 bases in between. Per the germline V gene, CDR1 is MNHEY and CDR2 is SVGEGT. CDR3 nucleotide sequence: TGTGCCAGCAGCGGAGTGAGCCCCGGGGAGCTGTTTTTT. Translating it yields CASSGVSPGELFF.

This chain connects TRBV12-5 to TRBJ1-1; D not resolved. The CDR3 covers 12 residues. Germline lookup yields CDR1 LGHNT and CDR2 FRNRAP. Trimming removed 5 bases at V and 5 bases at J, with 9 bases between. The CDR3 DNA is TGTGCTAGTGGTCCTGGGGTTACTGAAGCTTTCTTT. This codes for CASGPGVTEAFF. The variable domain in full, with the rest retrieved from reference TRBV12-5 and TRBJ1-1, is DARVTQTPRHKVTEMGQEVTMRCQPILGHNTVFWYRQTMMQGLELLAYFRNRAPLDDSGMPKDRFSAEMPDATLATLKIQPSEPRDSAVYFCASGPGVTEAFFGQGTRLTVV.

The chain links TRBV19 to TRBJ2-5; tentative D call: TRBD2 (6 bases). Germline CDR1 is LNHDA and CDR2 is SQIVND (reference sequence). The CDR3 covers 12 residues. Trimming stripped 11 bases from V and 4 bases from J, with 14 bases between. Here the CDR3 DNA reads TGTGCCGCGTCGAGGCGGGGAGAGACCCAGTACTTC. Translation gives CAASRRGETQYF.

This sequence joins TRBV7-3 and TRBJ2-6; D gene ambiguous. With 2 bases removed from V and 0 bases from J, the gap between germline ends came to 8 bases. The length of the CDR3 is 16 residues. CDR1 is SGHTA and CDR2 is FQGTGA in the germline V gene. The CDR3 DNA sequence: TGTGCCAGCAGCTTAGGGTTGTTCTCTGGGGCCAACGTCCTGACTTTC. It translates to CASSLGLFSGANVLTF.

V is TRBV7-9 and J is TRBJ2-7; 9 bases line up with TRBD2. CDR3 length equals 14 residues. Germline CDR1 reads SEHNR; CDR2 reads FQNEAQ (reference sequence). The junction had 7 bases not matched to a gene; V was cut back by 5 bases and J by 5 bases. Written as DNA, the CDR3 is TGTGCCAGCAGCGTTAGCGGGAGCGTCGACGAGCAGTACTTC. Its protein product is CASSVSGSVDEQYF.

The V and J genes are TRBV28 and TRBJ1-5, with no clear D. Germline V gene sequence: CDR1 MDHEN, CDR2 SYDVKM. With 4 bases removed from V and 3 bases from J, the gap between germline ends came to 7 bases. The CDR3 covers 13 residues. The CDR3 coding sequence is TGTGCCAGCAGTTCCCTTCTCAATCAGCCCCAGCATTTT. Protein sequence: CASSSLLNQPQHF. Using reference TRBV28 and TRBJ1-5 for the parts outside the CDR3, the full variable domain is DVKVTQSSRYLVKRTGEKVFLECVQDMDHENMFWYRQDPGLGLRLIYFSYDVKMKEKGDIPEGYSVSREKKERFSLILESASTNQTSMYLCASSSLLNQPQHFGDGTRLSIL.

This sequence joins TRBV7-2 and TRBJ2-6; D is perhaps TRBD2 (6 bases). The germline V and J ends were trimmed by 5 bases and 4 bases, with 12 bases remaining between them. Germline assignment: CDR1 SGHTA and CDR2 FQGNSA. CDR3 length: 15 amino acids. The CDR3 DNA is TGTGCCAGCAGCGCCGGCGGGGCGGGGGCCAACGTCCTGACTTTC. It translates to CASSAGGAGANVLTF.

This clone appeared a few times. The chain has TRBV10-3 and TRBJ2-1; no reliable D call. Germline V gene sequence: CDR1 ENHRY, CDR2 SYGVKD. This CDR3 region has 13 residues. V lost 10 bases, J lost 9 bases, and 19 bases lay in between. The CDR3 coding sequence is TGTGCCACCAATTACGACCAGCCGGGTGAGCAGTTCTTC. It specifies CATNYDQPGEQFF.

This clone has only one observation. V usage is TRBV5-1 and J usage is TRBJ2-1, with D possibly TRBD2 on 6 matching bases. Trimming pared 1 base from V and 5 bases from J, leaving 13 bases between. The CDR3 extends over 15 amino acids. CDR1 and CDR2 from the germline V gene are SGHRS and YFSETQ. The CDR3 here is CASSLMPGSHNEQFF. Written as DNA, the CDR3 is TGCGCCAGCAGCTTGATGCCCGGGAGCCACAATGAGCAGTTCTTC.

V and J are TRBV3-1 (or the pseudogene TRBV3-2) and TRBJ1-2; D perhaps matches TRBD1 (5 bases). This CDR3 spans 15 amino acids. In germline, CDR1 is LGHDT, CDR2 YNNKEL (reference sequence). The V end was cut by 1 base, the J end by 4 bases, with 13 bases between. This CDR3 is CASSQVSTGGYGYTF. The DNA for the CDR3 is TGTGCCAGCAGCCAAGTTTCTACAGGAGGCTATGGCTACACCTTC.

This sequence joins TRBV7-9 and TRBJ2-1; 8 nucleotides align to TRBD2. V gave up 10 bases and J gave up 0 bases; unmatched junction bases: 14. The CDR3 covers 17 residues. Germline CDR1 is SEHNR and CDR2 is FQNEAQ (reference sequence). DNA for the CDR3: TGTGCCACCCCGGAGGGTAGCGGGGTTAGCTCCTACAATGAGCAGTTCTTC. Protein: CATPEGSGVSSYNEQFF.

V usage is TRBV6-2 or TRBV6-3 and J usage is TRBJ2-2, with 12 bases lining up with TRBD2. CDR3 length: 16 amino acids. The trim removed 5 bases at V and 4 bases at J, leaving 5 bases unmatched. CDR1 MNHEY and CDR2 SVGEGT come from the germline V gene. CDR3 DNA sequence: TGTGCCAGCAGTCCCGGACTAGCGGGATTCACCGGGGAGCTGTTTTTT. This gives the protein CASSPGLAGFTGELFF.